Following are 9 T cell receptor beta chains from one sample sequenced in a study of blood T cell repertoires in COVID-19. The table came from immunoSEQ multiplex PCR; TCRdb's copy has only in-frame clones and leaves some out. The sample includes 220,000 or so clones, roughly 80% of them seen just once. The sequenced sample consisted of peripheral blood. These receptors were obtained from a man aged 25 to 45 with active or convalescent COVID-19.

The chain has TRBV5-4 and TRBJ1-5; maybe TRBD1 (5 bases). Trimming cost V 3 bases and J 1 base, with 8 bases left between them. Germline CDR1 is SGHNT and CDR2 is YYREEE (reference sequence). This CDR3 spans 14 amino acids. For the CDR3, the DNA is TGTGCCAGCAGCTCTCAGGGCAGCAATCAGCCCCAGCATTTT. As protein: CASSSQGSNQPQHF.

The rearrangement links TRBV29-1 to TRBJ1-6; D may be TRBD1 (6 bases). Germline CDR1 SQVTM, CDR2 ANQGSEA. Trimming stripped 7 bases from V and 7 bases from J, with 14 bases between. There are 13 residues in the CDR3. For the CDR3, the DNA is TGCAGCGCCATGGGGGCACCGAATTCACCCCTCCACTTT. Amino acid sequence: CSAMGAPNSPLHF.

The chain couples TRBV28 to TRBJ2-7, with 9 bases aligning to TRBD1. This CDR3 comprises 14 residues. Unmatched junction bases numbered 7, after V lost 6 bases and J lost 4 bases. Germline CDR1 and CDR2: MDHEN and SYDVKM. The CDR3, as DNA: TGTGCCAGCAGGCGACGGGACAGGGTTTACGAGCAGTACTTC. It codes for CASRRRDRVYEQYF. The complete variable domain, with remaining parts taken from reference TRBV28 and TRBJ2-7, reads DVKVTQSSRYLVKRTGEKVFLECVQDMDHENMFWYRQDPGLGLRLIYFSYDVKMKEKGDIPEGYSVSREKKERFSLILESASTNQTSMYLCASRRRDRVYEQYFGPGTRLTVT.

The genes are TRBV7-2 and TRBJ1-5, with D unclear. Trimming removed 2 bases at V and 7 bases at J, with 12 bases between. The CDR3 sequence is 14 residues long. CDR1 is SGHTA and CDR2 is FQGNSA in the germline V gene. The chain's CDR3 is CASSLSGTRQPQHF. The CDR3 DNA follows: TGTGCCAGCAGCTTATCAGGTACACGACAGCCCCAGCATTTT.

CDR3 bases: TGTGCCAGCAGCCAGGCCCTGGGAGCGGGGGACACCGGGGAGCTGTTTTTT. It yields the protein CASSQALGAGDTGELFF. The chain couples TRBV3-1 (or the pseudogene TRBV3-2) to TRBJ2-2, with 8 bases that match TRBD2. This CDR3 is 17 amino acids long. The V and J ends lost 3 bases and 3 bases, in that order; junction bases with no gene match: 9. Germline assignment: CDR1 LGHDT and CDR2 YNNKEL (reference sequence).

The V gene is TRBV6-2 or TRBV6-3, the J gene TRBJ2-7; 11 bases agree with TRBD1. The CDR3 runs 15 residues. The ends lost 5 bases at V and 3 bases at J; junction bases unmatched: 6. From germline, CDR1 is MNHEY and CDR2 SVGEGT. CDR3 DNA: TGTGCCAGCAGTGACCGGGACAGGGGGTTCTACGAGCAGTACTTC. It specifies CASSDRDRGFYEQYF.

The chain joins TRBV10-3 to TRBJ1-1; 7 nucleotides line up with TRBD1. Germline CDR1 reads ENHRY; CDR2 reads SYGVKD. The CDR3 covers 14 residues. V lost 3 bases, J lost 7 bases, and 8 bases stayed unmatched. The CDR3 DNA reads as TGTGCCATCAGTGAAAGACAGGGCCGAAATGAAGCTTTCTTT. Protein: CAISERQGRNEAFF.

The chain uses TRBV7-2 and TRBJ2-4; a possible D gene is TRBD1 (6 bases). CDR1 is SGHTA, CDR2 FQGNSA, per germline. CDR3 length equals 13 residues. Trimming took 5 bases from V and 13 from J, leaving 18 bases between them. CDR3 protein: CASSPRGTGEQYF. The CDR3 DNA reads as TGTGCCAGCAGCCCCAGGGGTACCGGGGAGCAGTACTTC. Based on the CDR3 plus reference TRBV7-2 and TRBJ2-4, the full variable domain is GAGVSQSPSNKVTEKGKDVELRCDPISGHTALYWYRQSLGQGLEFLIYFQGNSAPDKSGLPSDRFSAERTGGSVSTLTIQRTQQEDSAVYLCASSPRGTGEQYFGAGTRLSVL.

The gene calls are TRBV18 and TRBJ1-2, with a tentative D call TRBD1 (5 bases). V lost 3 bases and J lost 6, with 17 bases in between. Germline V gene sequence: CDR1 KGHSH, CDR2 LQKENI. The CDR3 covers 15 residues. The CDR3 sequence: CASSPNTGGGDGYTF. The CDR3 DNA is TGTGCCAGCTCACCCAACACCGGAGGAGGGGATGGCTACACCTTC.